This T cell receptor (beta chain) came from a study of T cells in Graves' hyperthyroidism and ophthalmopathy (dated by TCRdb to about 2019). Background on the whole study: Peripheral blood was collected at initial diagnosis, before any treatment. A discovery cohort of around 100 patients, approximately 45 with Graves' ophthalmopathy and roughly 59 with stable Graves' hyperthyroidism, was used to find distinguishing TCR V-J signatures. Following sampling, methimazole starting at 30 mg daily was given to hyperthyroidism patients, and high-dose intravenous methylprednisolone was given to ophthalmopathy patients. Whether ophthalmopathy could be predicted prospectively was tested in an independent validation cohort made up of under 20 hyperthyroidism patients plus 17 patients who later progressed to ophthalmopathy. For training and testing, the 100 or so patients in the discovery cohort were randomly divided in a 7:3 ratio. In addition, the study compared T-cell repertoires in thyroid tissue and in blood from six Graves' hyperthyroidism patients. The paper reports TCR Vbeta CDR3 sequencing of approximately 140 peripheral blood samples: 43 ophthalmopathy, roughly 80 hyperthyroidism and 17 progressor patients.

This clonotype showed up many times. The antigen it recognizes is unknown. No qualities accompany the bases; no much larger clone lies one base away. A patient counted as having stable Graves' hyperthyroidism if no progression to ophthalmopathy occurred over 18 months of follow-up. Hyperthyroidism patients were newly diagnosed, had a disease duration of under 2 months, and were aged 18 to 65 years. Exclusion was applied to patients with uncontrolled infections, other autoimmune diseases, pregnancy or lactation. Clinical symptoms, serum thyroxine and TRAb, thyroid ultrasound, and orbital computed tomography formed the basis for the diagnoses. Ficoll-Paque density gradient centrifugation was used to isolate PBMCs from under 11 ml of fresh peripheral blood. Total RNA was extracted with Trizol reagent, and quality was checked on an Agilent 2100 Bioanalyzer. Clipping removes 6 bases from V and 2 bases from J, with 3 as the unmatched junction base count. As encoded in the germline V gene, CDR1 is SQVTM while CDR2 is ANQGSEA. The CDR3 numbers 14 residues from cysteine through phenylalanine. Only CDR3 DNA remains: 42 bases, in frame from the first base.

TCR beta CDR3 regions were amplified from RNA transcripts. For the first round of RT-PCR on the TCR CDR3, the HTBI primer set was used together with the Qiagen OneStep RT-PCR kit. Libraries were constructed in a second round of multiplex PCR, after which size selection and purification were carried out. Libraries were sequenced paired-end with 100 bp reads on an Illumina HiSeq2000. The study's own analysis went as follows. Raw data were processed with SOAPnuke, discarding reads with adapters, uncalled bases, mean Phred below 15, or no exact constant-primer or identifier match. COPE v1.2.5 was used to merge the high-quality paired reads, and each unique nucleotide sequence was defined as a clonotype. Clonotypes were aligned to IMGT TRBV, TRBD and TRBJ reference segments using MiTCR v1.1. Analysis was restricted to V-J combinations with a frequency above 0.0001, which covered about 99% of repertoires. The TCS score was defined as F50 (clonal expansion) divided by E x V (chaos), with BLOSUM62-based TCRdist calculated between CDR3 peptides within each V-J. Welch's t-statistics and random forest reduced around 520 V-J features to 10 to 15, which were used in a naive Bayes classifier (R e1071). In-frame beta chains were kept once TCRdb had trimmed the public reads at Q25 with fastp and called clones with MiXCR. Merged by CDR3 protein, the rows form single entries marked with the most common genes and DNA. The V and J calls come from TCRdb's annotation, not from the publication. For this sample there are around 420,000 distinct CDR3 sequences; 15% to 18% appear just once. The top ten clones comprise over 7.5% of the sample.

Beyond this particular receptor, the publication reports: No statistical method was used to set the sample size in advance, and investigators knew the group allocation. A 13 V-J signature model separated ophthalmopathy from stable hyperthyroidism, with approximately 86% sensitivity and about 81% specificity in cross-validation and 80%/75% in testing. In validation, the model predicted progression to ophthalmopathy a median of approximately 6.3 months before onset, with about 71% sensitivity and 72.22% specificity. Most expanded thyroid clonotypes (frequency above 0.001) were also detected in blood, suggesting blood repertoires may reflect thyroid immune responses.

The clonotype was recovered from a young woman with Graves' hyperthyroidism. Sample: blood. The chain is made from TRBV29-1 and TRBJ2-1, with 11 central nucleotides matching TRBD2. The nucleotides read TGCAGCGTCTTAGCGGGGGGGCCCTACAATGAGCAGTTCTTC. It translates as CSVLAGGPYNEQFF.